The rows below give T cell receptor beta chains drawn from one sample of a study of blood T cell repertoires in COVID-19. The method was immunoSEQ multiplex PCR; TCRdb's version includes in-frame clones alone and lacks a portion of them. Here the sample spans about 86,000 clones, approximately 79% being singletons. Sequenced sample: peripheral blood. The receptors originated from a man between 65 and 85 years old with acute or convalescent COVID-19. The CDR3 runs from the conserved cysteine through the conserved F or W. The D gene is left open where the match is weak. Some rows mark clone size as missing; the rest say once, few, many or name a class of expanded clone.

>TRBV5-6|.|TRBJ1-6|.
CASSFMTSGSNSPLHF
TGTGCCAGCAGCTTTATGACTTCAGGGTCTAATTCACCCCTCCACTTT
>TRBV12-3/TRBV12-4|.|TRBJ2-3|.
CASTGTDTQYF
TGTGCCAGCACCGGCACAGATACGCAGTATTTT
>TRBV7-7|few|TRBJ2-1|.
CASSPQRDKYNEQFF
TGTGCCAGCAGCCCCCAAAGGGACAAGTACAATGAGCAGTTCTTC
>TRBV12-3/TRBV12-4|.|TRBJ1-2|.
CASSFTGLGYTF
TGTGCCAGCAGTTTCACAGGGTTAGGCTACACCTTC
>TRBV5-1|.|TRBJ2-1|.
CASSLTGNEQFF
TGCGCCAGCAGCTTGACCGGTAATGAGCAGTTCTTC
>TRBV3-1/TRBV3-2|.|TRBJ1-6|.
CASSHGSPPLHF
TGTGCCAGCAGCCATGGGAGCCCACCCCTCCACTTT
>TRBV10-3|.|TRBJ1-6|TRBD1
CAISEGTGFYSPLHF
TGTGCCATCAGTGAAGGGACAGGCTTTTATTCACCCCTCCACTTT
>TRBV28|.|TRBJ1-3|.
CASSLEGANTIYF
TGTGCCAGCAGTTTGGAAGGGGCGAACACCATATATTTT
>TRBV6-5|.|TRBJ2-7|TRBD1
CASSRTGGSYEQYF
TGTGCCAGCAGTAGGACAGGGGGGTCCTACGAGCAGTACTTC
>TRBV18|.|TRBJ2-1|.
CASSPEGEQFF
TGTGCCAGCTCACCTGAGGGTGAGCAGTTCTTC
>TRBV5-4|few|TRBJ1-1|.
CASSSGLREAFF
TGTGCCAGCAGCTCGGGACTCAGGGAAGCTTTCTTT
>TRBV10-2|.|TRBJ2-7|.
CASSEARVGYEQYF
TGCGCCAGCAGTGAAGCCAGGGTAGGGTACGAGCAGTACTTC
>TRBV7-9|.|TRBJ2-5|.
CASSIRVGTLEETQYF
TGTGCCAGCAGCATCAGGGTTGGGACACTCGAAGAGACCCAGTACTTC
>TRBV5-6|.|TRBJ2-1|TRBD2
CASSSPTSGVPYNEQFF
TGTGCCAGCAGCTCGCCGACTAGCGGGGTACCCTACAATGAGCAGTTCTTC
>TRBV30|.|TRBJ2-3|TRBD2
CAWTSGGVTDTQYF
TGTGCCTGGACTAGCGGGGGGGTCACAGATACGCAGTATTTT
>TRBV6-5|few|TRBJ1-2|TRBD1
CASSPDRQGMGYTF
TGTGCCAGCAGTCCAGACCGACAGGGTATGGGCTACACCTTC
>TRBV6-6|.|TRBJ2-5|.
CASTSYQETQYF
TGTGCCAGCACCTCTTACCAAGAGACCCAGTACTTC
>TRBV2|few|TRBJ2-5|TRBD2
CASGGLAEETQYF
TGTGCCAGTGGCGGACTAGCGGAAGAGACCCAGTACTTC
>TRBV27|.|TRBJ1-6|.
CASSLLPDSPLHF
TGTGCCAGCAGTCTACTACCCGATTCACCCCTCCACTTT
>TRBV2|.|TRBJ2-2|TRBD1
CASSRDRVSGELFF
TGTGCCAGCAGCCGGGACAGGGTGAGCGGGGAGCTGTTTTTT
>TRBV28|.|TRBJ1-5|.
CASSTMGRPQHF
TGTGCCAGCAGCACGATGGGCCGGCCCCAGCATTTT
>TRBV4-2|.|TRBJ2-2|.
CASSQEYGAGELFF
TGTGCCAGCAGCCAAGAGTACGGGGCCGGGGAGCTGTTTTTT
>TRBV4-1|few|TRBJ2-2|.
CASSPWAGSNTGELFF
TGCGCCAGCAGCCCTTGGGCAGGGTCGAACACCGGGGAGCTGTTTTTT
>TRBV29-1|few|TRBJ1-1|.
CSVATANTEAFF
TGCAGCGTCGCCACAGCAAACACTGAAGCTTTCTTT
>TRBV7-2|.|TRBJ2-3|.
CASSLYLGGADTQYF
TGTGCCAGCAGCTTATATTTAGGGGGTGCAGATACGCAGTATTTT
>TRBV27|.|TRBJ2-1|TRBD2
CASSLAGGLGEQFF
TGTGCCAGCAGCCTAGCGGGGGGGCTCGGTGAGCAGTTCTTC
>TRBV3-1/TRBV3-2|.|TRBJ2-2|TRBD2
CASSPSGGGGADFTGELFF
TGTGCCAGCAGCCCCAGCGGGGGCGGGGGGGCCGACTTCACCGGGGAGCTGTTTTTT
>TRBV7-9|.|TRBJ1-1|.
CASSFTNTEAFF
TGTGCCAGCAGCTTTACTAACACTGAAGCTTTCTTT
>TRBV5-6|.|TRBJ2-7|.
CASSLRQAEQYF
TGTGCCAGCAGCTTGAGACAGGCCGAGCAGTACTTC
>TRBV14|.|TRBJ2-5|TRBD2
CASSRAGVQQETQYF
TGTGCCAGCAGCCGAGCGGGGGTTCAACAAGAGACCCAGTACTTC
>TRBV21-1|.|TRBJ1-2|.
CASSKDDLRDRGLYYGYTF
TGTGCCAGCAGCAAAGATGATTTGCGGGACAGGGGGCTGTACTATGGCTACACCTTC
>TRBV6-4|.|TRBJ1-1|TRBD1
CASRERTGGNTEAFF
TGTGCCAGCAGGGAGCGGACAGGGGGGAACACTGAAGCTTTCTTT
>TRBV27|.|TRBJ1-1|.
CASTQSRPEHTEAFF
TGTGCCAGCACCCAGAGTAGGCCGGAGCACACTGAAGCTTTCTTT
>TRBV5-6|.|TRBJ2-3|TRBD1
CASSLEARGLAHTQYF
TGTGCCAGCAGCTTGGAGGCGAGGGGGCTCGCTCATACGCAGTATTTT
>TRBV3-1/TRBV3-2|.|TRBJ1-4|.
CASSLGTTATNEKLFF
TGTGCCAGCAGCCTTGGGACAACTGCAACTAATGAAAAACTGTTTTTT
>TRBV5-6|.|TRBJ1-5|.
CASSSLTGGRNQPQHF
TGTGCCAGCAGTTCGCTGACAGGCGGGCGCAATCAGCCCCAGCATTTT
>TRBV5-4|.|TRBJ1-6|TRBD1
CASSSGAGTEFSPLHF
TGTGCCAGCAGCTCTGGGGCCGGGACAGAGTTTTCACCCCTCCACTTT
>TRBV15|.|TRBJ2-5|.
CATSRGGGQETQYF
TGTGCCACCAGCAGAGGCGGGGGCCAGGAGACCCAGTACTTC
>TRBV5-1|.|TRBJ1-2|.
CASSLDGGSGYTF
TGCGCCAGCAGCTTAGATGGGGGCAGTGGCTACACCTTC
>TRBV6-6|.|TRBJ1-6|TRBD1
CASISGGDLPNSPLHF
TGTGCCAGCATCTCAGGGGGCGATCTCCCCAATTCACCCCTCCACTTT
>TRBV5-1|.|TRBJ2-1|TRBD1
CASSPRDRNHNEQFF
TGCGCCAGCAGCCCCCGGGACAGGAATCATAATGAGCAGTTCTTC
>TRBV5-1|few|TRBJ1-1|TRBD1
CASSRGTGWDTEAFF
TGCGCCAGCAGCCGGGGGACAGGGTGGGACACTGAAGCTTTCTTT
>TRBV12-3/TRBV12-4|.|TRBJ1-2|.
CASSLHSGLVYTF
TGTGCCAGCAGTTTACATTCTGGACTAGTCTACACCTTC
>TRBV4-1|.|TRBJ2-3|TRBD2
CASSLQRGGTDTQYF
TGCGCCAGCAGCCTCCAGCGGGGGGGAACAGATACGCAGTATTTT
>TRBV6-5|.|TRBJ1-5|TRBD1
CASSQQGPSNQPQHF
TGTGCCAGCAGTCAACAGGGGCCTAGCAATCAGCCCCAGCATTTT
>TRBV4-1|.|TRBJ1-1|.
CASSQGGPNTEAFF
TGCGCCAGCAGCCAAGGGGGGCCGAACACTGAAGCTTTCTTT